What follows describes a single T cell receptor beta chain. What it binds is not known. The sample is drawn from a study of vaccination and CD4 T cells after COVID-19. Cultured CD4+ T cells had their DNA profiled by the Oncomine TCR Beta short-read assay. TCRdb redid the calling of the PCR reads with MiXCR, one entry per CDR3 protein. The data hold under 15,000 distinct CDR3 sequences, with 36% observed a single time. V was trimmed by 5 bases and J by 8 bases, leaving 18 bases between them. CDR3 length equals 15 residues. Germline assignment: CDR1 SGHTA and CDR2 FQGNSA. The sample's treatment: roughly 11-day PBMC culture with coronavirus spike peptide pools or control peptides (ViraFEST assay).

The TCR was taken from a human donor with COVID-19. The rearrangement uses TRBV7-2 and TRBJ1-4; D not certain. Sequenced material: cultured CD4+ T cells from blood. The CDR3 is CASSLDGFSSEKLFF. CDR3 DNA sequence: TGTGCCAGCAGCCTAGACGGGTTCTCTAGCGAAAAACTGTTTTTT.